The 23 T cell receptor beta chains below were found in one sample sequenced in a study of T cells in Graves' hyperthyroidism and ophthalmopathy (dated 2019 in TCRdb). To prepare the library, multiplex PCR was applied. Instrument on record: Illumina HiSeq 2000. The TCR beta CDR3 regions were amplified from the RNA transcripts. For the first round of RT-PCR on the TCR CDR3, the HTBI primer set was used together with the Qiagen OneStep RT-PCR kit. In TCRdb, the public reads were trimmed at Q25 with fastp and aligned with MiXCR, with productive beta chains retained. All rows with the same CDR3 protein become a single entry with the most common DNA and genes. The sample contains a few hundred thousand distinct CDR3 sequences, 35% to 55% of them found a single time. Of the sample, around 20% is held by the ten largest clones. Sequencing was done on a sample of peripheral blood or thyroid tissue (not recorded which). Receptors were obtained from an adult woman with Graves' disease, either hyperthyroidism or ophthalmopathy (not recorded which).

This clonotype has at least ten counts. The gene calls are TRBV29-1 and TRBJ2-7; tentative D call: TRBD2 (5 bases). The CDR3 spans 13 residues. V lost 1 base to trimming and J lost 4 bases, with 11 bases between them. The germline CDR1 and CDR2 sequences are SQVTM and ANQGSEA. CDR3 sequence (DNA): TGCAGCGTTGAAGGGCCGGGCGGGTACGAGCAGTACTTC. Protein sequence: CSVEGPGGYEQYF.

This clonotype was recorded at least ten times. The gene calls are TRBV15 and TRBJ1-2; a possible D gene is TRBD1 (6 bases). The length of the CDR3 is 14 residues. Trimming left V 1 base short and J 6 bases short, with 12 bases between. The germline V gene has CDR1 LNHNV and CDR2 YYDKDF (reference sequence). CDR3 bases: TGTGCCACCAGCAGAGGGGCGGCAGGGGATGGCTACACCTTC. Encoded protein: CATSRGAAGDGYTF.

This chain uses TRBV29-1 with TRBJ2-5, with 11 bases lining up with TRBD2. Germline loops: CDR1 SQVTM, CDR2 ANQGSEA. This CDR3 is built from 15 residues. The trim removed 8 bases at V and 5 bases at J, leaving 13 bases unmatched. The CDR3 is CSFGLAGRPIETQYF. CDR3 sequence (DNA): TGCAGCTTCGGACTAGCGGGCCGTCCCATCGAGACCCAGTACTTC.

This chain uses TRBV20-1 with TRBJ2-5; possibly TRBD2 for D (5 bases). This CDR3 contains 11 residues. Germline lookup yields CDR1 DFQATT and CDR2 SNEGSKA (reference sequence). Between the trimmed V and J ends, which lost 6 bases and 4 bases, there was a span of 9 bases. CDR3 amino acids: CSATAGETQYF. CDR3 DNA: TGCAGTGCCACCGCGGGAGAGACCCAGTACTTC.

Turning to this clonotype: At one end, the junction sequence differs from germline, possibly due to a read error. The chain uses TRBV19 and TRBJ1-5, with unresolved D. Germline CDR1 is LNHDA and CDR2 is SQIVND (reference sequence). The CDR3 is 15 residues long. Here the CDR3 reads CASSNRGYGNQPQHF. The CDR3 DNA is TGTGCTAGTAGTAACAGAGGATATGGCAATCAGCCCCAGCATTTT. Full variable domain (rest looked up from reference TRBV19 and TRBJ1-5): DGGITQSPKYLFRKEGQNVTLSCEQNLNHDAMYWYRQDPGQGLRLIYYSQIVNDFQKGDIAEGYSVSREKKESFPLTVTSAQKNPTAFYLCASSNRGYGNQPQHFGDGTRLSIL.

The chain combines TRBV9 with TRBJ2-7; tentatively, D is TRBD2 (6 bases). The CDR3 runs 15 residues. Trimming pared 0 bases from V and 5 bases from J, leaving 15 bases between. Germline lookup yields CDR1 SGDLS and CDR2 YYNGEE. CDR3 protein: CASSVATGDLHEQYF. For the CDR3, the DNA is TGTGCCAGCAGCGTAGCTACGGGAGATCTCCACGAGCAGTACTTC.

The V and J genes are TRBV19 and TRBJ2-7, with 9 bases that match TRBD1. The germline gives CDR1 LNHDA, CDR2 SQIVND (reference sequence). This CDR3 has 13 amino acids. The V and J ends lost 4 bases and 5 bases, in that order; junction bases with no gene match: 3. The CDR3 DNA reads as TGTGCCAGTAGTAGACGACAGGGGGACGAGCAGTACTTC. Translation gives CASSRRQGDEQYF.

This clonotype was counted ten times or more. The chain carries TRBV2 and TRBJ2-7; 9 bases agree with TRBD2. J was trimmed by 1 base and V by 8 bases; bases with no gene match: 3. The CDR3 loop spans 13 amino acids. Germline CDR1 reads SNHLY; CDR2 reads FYNNEI. CDR3 DNA sequence: TGTGCCAGCTCGCGGGAGGGATCCTACGAGCAGTACTTC. Its translation: CASSREGSYEQYF.

Ten or more counts support this clonotype. The chain uses TRBV15 and TRBJ2-7; tentative D call: TRBD2 (6 bases). The germline gives CDR1 LNHNV, CDR2 YYDKDF (reference sequence). CDR3 length equals 15 residues. Trimming stripped 8 bases from V and 0 bases from J, with 17 bases between. This CDR3 is CATRAPGSPSYEQYF. The CDR3 DNA reads TGTGCCACCCGGGCCCCCGGGAGCCCCTCCTACGAGCAGTACTTC.

In its sample, this clonotype was seen many times. The CDR3 region is CASRLMFLLGQGKADTEAFF. Written as DNA, the CDR3 is TGTGCCAGCAGACTTATGTTCCTCCTCGGACAGGGGAAAGCAGACACTGAAGCTTTCTTT. The V and J genes are TRBV7-9 and TRBJ1-1; 9 positions match TRBD1. Looked up from germline, CDR1 is SEHNR and CDR2 is FQNEAQ (reference sequence). With V trimmed by 6 bases and J by 3 bases, 23 bases remained unmatched. The CDR3 is made up of 20 amino acids.

The CDR3, as DNA: TGTGCCAGCAGCCTCCAGGGGAGTGAAAAACTGTTTTTT. This sequence encodes CASSLQGSEKLFF. The V and J genes are TRBV7-2 and TRBJ1-4, with D perhaps matching TRBD1 (6 bases). Germline CDR1 and CDR2: SGHTA and FQGNSA. The CDR3 has 13 amino acids. V shed 5 bases and J shed 7 bases, with 11 bases lying between them.

The J gene is TRBJ2-7, the V gene TRBV7-2; 13 bases map to TRBD2. V lost 9 bases to trimming and J lost 5 bases; unmatched junction nucleotides: 4. This CDR3 spans 13 amino acids. Germline CDR1 SGHTA, CDR2 FQGNSA. DNA of the CDR3: TGTGCCAGTGGACTAGCGGGAGCCCACGAGCAGTACTTC. This sequence encodes CASGLAGAHEQYF.

This clonotype was observed many times. The V gene is TRBV6-5, the J gene TRBJ1-1, with 7 bases identical to TRBD1. This CDR3 region has 17 residues. V was clipped by 6 bases and J by 0 bases; unmatched bases: 13. Germline assignment: CDR1 MNHEY and CDR2 SVGAGI. The CDR3 DNA sequence: TGTGCCAGCAGGGAAGGGGGCTACGGGGCTTTGAACACTGAAGCTTTCTTT. Translated, it gives CASREGGYGALNTEAFF.

The table lists this clonotype with many counts. The V and J genes are TRBV25-1 and TRBJ2-7, with D uncertain. The CDR3 has 14 residues. Trimming stripped 1 base from V and 3 bases from J, with 10 bases between. CDR1 is MGHDK and CDR2 is SYGVNS in the germline V gene. The CDR3 spells CASSELLHGYEQYF. CDR3 bases: TGTGCCAGCAGTGAATTGTTACATGGCTACGAGCAGTACTTC.

In its sample, this clonotype was seen many times. The CDR3 sequence is CASRAPRDRHYEQYF. In DNA, the CDR3 is TGTGCCAGCAGAGCTCCCCGGGACAGACACTACGAGCAGTACTTC. The V and J genes are TRBV2 and TRBJ2-7; TRBD1 aligns across 7 bases. In germline, CDR1 is SNHLY, CDR2 FYNNEI. This CDR3 is 15 amino acids long. J gave up 3 bases and V 6 bases, and 11 bases lay outside the gene matches.

Relative to its sample, this clonotype is medium-sized (0.01 to 0.1%). The chain combines TRBV6-1 with TRBJ1-2; D not resolved. The V gene lost 9 bases and the J gene lost 5 bases, with 13 bases spanning the gap. The CDR3 contains 12 residues. Per the germline V gene, CDR1 is MNHNS and CDR2 is SASEGT. In DNA, the CDR3 is TGTGCCAGTCGGCTTTCGGTTTATGGCTACACCTTC. It encodes CASRLSVYGYTF.

This clonotype came up a few times. The J gene is TRBJ1-1, the V gene TRBV9; D is perhaps TRBD1 (6 bases). The germline gives CDR1 SGDLS, CDR2 YYNGEE. CDR3 length: 16 amino acids. The germline V and J ends were trimmed by 4 bases and 3 bases, with 19 bases remaining between them. The chain's CDR3 is CASSPTVARGYTEAFF. In DNA form, the CDR3 reads TGTGCCAGCAGCCCGACCGTTGCCAGGGGATACACTGAAGCTTTCTTT.

This clonotype was observed many times. One junction end does not reproduce the germline sequence, and a read error may be involved. The chain combines TRBV7-7 with TRBJ2-2, with D unclear. Germline V gene sequence: CDR1 SSHAT, CDR2 FNYEAQ (reference sequence). CDR3 length: 14 amino acids. CDR3 amino acids: CASRLQINTGELFF. DNA of the CDR3: TGTGCTAGCAGATTACAAATTAACACCGGGGAGCTGTTTTTT.

The count of this clonotype is one. The chain employs TRBV10-3 and TRBJ2-2, with TRBD1 as a possible D gene (6 bases). With 5 bases removed from V and 2 bases from J, the gap between germline ends came to 15 bases. The CDR3 has 16 residues. Germline V gene lookup returns CDR1 ENHRY and CDR2 SYGVKD. The CDR3 DNA is TGTGCCATCAGTCATGCCGGGACACCTAACACCGGGGAGCTGTTTTTT. This gives the protein CAISHAGTPNTGELFF.

This clonotype was detected many times. The genes are TRBV5-1 and TRBJ1-1, with D perhaps TRBD1 (5 bases). Germline CDR1 SGHRS, CDR2 YFSETQ. V was cut by 4 bases and J by 10 bases, with 20 bases left in between. The CDR3 is 14 amino acids. The CDR3 protein is CASSRDGTVGGAFF. As DNA, the CDR3 is TGCGCCAGCAGCCGGGACGGGACCGTGGGGGGAGCTTTCTTT.

This chain links TRBV15 with TRBJ1-4; D uncertain. Trimming left V 0 bases short and J 6 bases short, with 17 bases between. Germline CDR1 reads LNHNV; CDR2 reads YYDKDF (reference sequence). The CDR3 is 17 residues long. The CDR3 region is CATSREWSSGEDEKLFF. Written as DNA, the CDR3 is TGTGCCACCAGCAGAGAATGGAGTAGCGGGGAAGATGAAAAACTGTTTTTT.

The V gene is TRBV4-3, the J gene TRBJ1-1; D perhaps matches TRBD1 (5 bases). CDR3 length equals 13 residues. V lost 3 bases and J lost 11, with 16 bases in between. Germline V gene lookup returns CDR1 LGHNA and CDR2 YSLEER. The CDR3 nucleotides are TGCGCCAGCAGCCAGGAGGGGTCGAACGAGGCTTTCTTT. It yields the protein CASSQEGSNEAFF.

Details on this clonotype: The germline gene is not matched at one end of the junction; a read error may be the cause. The chain couples TRBV7-2 to TRBJ2-7, with 7 positions matching TRBD2. Germline V lookup: CDR1 SGHTA, CDR2 FQGNSA. The CDR3 sequence is 15 residues long. The CDR3 nucleotides read TGTGCCAGCAGCTTAGGCGCGGGCGGGAGCTACGAGCAGCACTTC. This translates into CASSLGAGGSYEQHF.